This T cell receptor (beta chain) was recorded in a study of Ad26.COV2.S vaccination and SARS-CoV-2 variants. Findings and caveats of the study: Responses of spike-specific T cells (both CD8+ and CD4+) reportedly showed substantial breadth after vaccination.

Treatment given: around 19 received Ad26.COV2.S at low or high dose, single or two shots; roughly 5 received placebo; per-sample allocation not given. The samples were gathered on day 63 after the first injection of vaccine or placebo. Ad26 vector vaccine expressed Wuhan-strain SARS-CoV-2 spike. Germline CDR1 and CDR2: SNHLY and FYNNEI. The CDR3 spans 13 residues. Trimming stripped 5 bases from V and 0 bases from J, with 7 bases between. The data were produced by immunoSEQ multiplex PCR, yet TCRdb's version contains in-frame clones alone and is incomplete. The table records about 680,000 clones, 89% of them present only once. Remarks on this clone: Its antigen is not known.

Sequencing used peripheral blood, obtained in a trial of Ad26.COV2.S vaccine versus placebo. The V call is TRBV2, the J call TRBJ1-2; D ambiguous. This clonotype was obtained from a person between 18 and 60 years old who received the Ad26.COV2.S COVID-19 vaccine or a placebo. This CDR3 is CASSPQANYGYTF. The CDR3 DNA is TGTGCCAGCAGTCCACAAGCTAACTATGGCTACACCTTC. Full variable domain (remainder filled in from reference TRBV2 and TRBJ1-2): EPEVTQTPSHQVTQMGQEVILRCVPISNHLYFYWYRQILGQKVEFLVSFYNNEISEKSEIFDDQFSVERPDGSNFTLKIRSTKLEDSAMYFCASSPQANYGYTFGSGTRLTVV.